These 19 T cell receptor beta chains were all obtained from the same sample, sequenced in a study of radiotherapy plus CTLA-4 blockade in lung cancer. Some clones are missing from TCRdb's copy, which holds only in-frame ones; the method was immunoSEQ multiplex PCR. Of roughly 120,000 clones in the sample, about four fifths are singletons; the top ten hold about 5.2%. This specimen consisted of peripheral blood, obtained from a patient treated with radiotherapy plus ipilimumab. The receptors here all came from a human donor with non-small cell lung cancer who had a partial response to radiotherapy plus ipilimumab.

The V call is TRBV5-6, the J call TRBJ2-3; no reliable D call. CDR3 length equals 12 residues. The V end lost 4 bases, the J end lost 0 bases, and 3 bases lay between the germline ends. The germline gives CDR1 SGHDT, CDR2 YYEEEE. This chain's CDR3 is CASSQSTDTQYF. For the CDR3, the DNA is TGTGCCAGCAGCCAGAGCACAGATACGCAGTATTTT.

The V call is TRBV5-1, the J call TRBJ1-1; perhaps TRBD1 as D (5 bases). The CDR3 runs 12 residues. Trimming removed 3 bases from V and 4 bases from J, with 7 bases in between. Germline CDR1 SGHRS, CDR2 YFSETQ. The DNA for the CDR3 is TGCGCCAGCAGCTGGGGGGGCACTGAAGCTTTCTTT. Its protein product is CASSWGGTEAFF.

The CDR3, as DNA: TGTGCCAGCACCCCCGAGGGTGGGAACACCGGGGAGCTGTTTTTT. Translated: CASTPEGGNTGELFF. This rearrangement joins TRBV27 to TRBJ2-2, with D maybe TRBD2 (5 bases). This CDR3 comprises 15 residues. Trimming stripped 7 bases from V and 1 base from J, with 13 bases between. Germline V gene sequence: CDR1 MNHEY, CDR2 SMNVEV (reference sequence).

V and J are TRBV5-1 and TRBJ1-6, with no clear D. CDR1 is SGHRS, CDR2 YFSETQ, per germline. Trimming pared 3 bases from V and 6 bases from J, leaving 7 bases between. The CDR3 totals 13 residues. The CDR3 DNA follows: TGCGCCAGCAGCTCCTGGGCTAATTCACCCCTCCACTTT. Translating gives CASSSWANSPLHF. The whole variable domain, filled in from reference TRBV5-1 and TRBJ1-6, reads KAGVTQTPRYLIKTRGQQVTLSCSPISGHRSVSWYQQTPGQGLQFLFEYFSETQRNKGNFPGRFSGRQFSNSRSEMNVSTLELGDSALYLCASSSWANSPLHFGNGTRLTVT.

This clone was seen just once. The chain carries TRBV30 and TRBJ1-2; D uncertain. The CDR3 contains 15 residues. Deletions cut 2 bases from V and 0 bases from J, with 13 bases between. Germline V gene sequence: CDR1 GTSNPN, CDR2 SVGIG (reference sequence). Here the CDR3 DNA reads TGTGCCTGGAGTCGGTACAGAGCCTCTAACTATGGCTACACCTTC. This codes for CAWSRYRASNYGYTF.

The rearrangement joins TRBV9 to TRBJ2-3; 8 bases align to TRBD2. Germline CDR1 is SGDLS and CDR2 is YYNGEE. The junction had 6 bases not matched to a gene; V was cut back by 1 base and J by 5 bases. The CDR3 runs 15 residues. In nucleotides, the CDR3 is TGTGCCAGCAGCGTATCAAGCGGGAGTATAGATACGCAGTATTTT. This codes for CASSVSSGSIDTQYF. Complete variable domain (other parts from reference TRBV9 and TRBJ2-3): DSGVTQTPKHLITATGQRVTLRCSPRSGDLSVYWYQQSLDQGLQFLIQYYNGEERAKGNILERFSAQQFPDLHSELNLSSLELGDSALYFCASSVSSGSIDTQYFGPGTRLTVL.

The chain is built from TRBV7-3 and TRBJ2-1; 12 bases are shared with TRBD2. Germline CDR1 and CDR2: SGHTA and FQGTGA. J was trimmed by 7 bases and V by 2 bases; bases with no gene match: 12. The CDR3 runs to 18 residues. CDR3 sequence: CASSLRLAGGPGINEQFF. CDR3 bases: TGTGCCAGCAGCTTACGGCTAGCGGGAGGGCCAGGTATAAATGAGCAGTTCTTC. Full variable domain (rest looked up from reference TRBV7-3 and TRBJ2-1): GAGVSQTPSNKVTEKGKYVELRCDPISGHTALYWYRQSLGQGPEFLIYFQGTGAADDSGLPNDRFFAVRPEGSVSTLKIQRTERGDSAVYLCASSLRLAGGPGINEQFFGPGTRLTVL.

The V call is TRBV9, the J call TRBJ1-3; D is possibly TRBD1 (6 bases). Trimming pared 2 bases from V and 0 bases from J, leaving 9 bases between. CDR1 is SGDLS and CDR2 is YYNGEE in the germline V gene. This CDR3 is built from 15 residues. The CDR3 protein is CASSVTGSSGNTIYF. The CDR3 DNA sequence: TGTGCCAGCAGCGTGACAGGTTCCTCTGGAAACACCATATATTTT.

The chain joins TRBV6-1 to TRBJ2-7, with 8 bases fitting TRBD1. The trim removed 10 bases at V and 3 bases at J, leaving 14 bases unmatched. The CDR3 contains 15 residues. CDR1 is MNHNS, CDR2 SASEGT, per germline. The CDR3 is CATSLPGTGYYEQYF. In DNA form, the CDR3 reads TGTGCCACCTCATTGCCCGGGACAGGATACTACGAGCAGTACTTC.

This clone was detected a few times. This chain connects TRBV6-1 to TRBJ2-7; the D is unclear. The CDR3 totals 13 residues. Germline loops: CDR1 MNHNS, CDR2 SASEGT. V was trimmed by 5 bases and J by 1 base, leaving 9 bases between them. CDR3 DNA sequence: TGTGCCAGCAGTTCCTTTCAGTCCTACGAGCAGTACTTC. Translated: CASSSFQSYEQYF.

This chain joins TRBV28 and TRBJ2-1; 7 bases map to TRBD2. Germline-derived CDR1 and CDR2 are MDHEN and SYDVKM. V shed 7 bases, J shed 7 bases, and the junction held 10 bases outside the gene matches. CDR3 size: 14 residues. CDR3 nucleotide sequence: TGTGCCAGCACCGAGCGGGGAGGGCGGAATGAGCAGTTCTTC. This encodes CASTERGGRNEQFF.

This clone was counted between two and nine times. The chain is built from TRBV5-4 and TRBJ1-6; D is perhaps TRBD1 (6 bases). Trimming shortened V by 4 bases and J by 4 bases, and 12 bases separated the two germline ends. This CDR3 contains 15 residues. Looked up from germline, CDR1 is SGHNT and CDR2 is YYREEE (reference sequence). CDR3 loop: CASSPRDKYNSPLHF. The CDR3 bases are TGTGCCAGCAGCCCCCGGGACAAGTATAATTCACCCCTCCACTTT.

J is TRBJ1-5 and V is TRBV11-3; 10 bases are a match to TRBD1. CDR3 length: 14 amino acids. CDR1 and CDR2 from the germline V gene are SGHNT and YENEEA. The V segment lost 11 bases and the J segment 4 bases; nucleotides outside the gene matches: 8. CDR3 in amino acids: CAGKGQGSNQPQHF. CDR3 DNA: TGTGCCGGGAAGGGACAGGGGAGTAATCAGCCCCAGCATTTT.

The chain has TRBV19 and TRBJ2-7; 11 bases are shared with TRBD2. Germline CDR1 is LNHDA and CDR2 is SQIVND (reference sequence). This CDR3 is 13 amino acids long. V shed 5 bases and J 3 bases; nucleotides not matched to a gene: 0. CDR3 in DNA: TGTGCCAGTAGTGGGACTAGCGGCTACGAGCAGTACTTC. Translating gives CASSGTSGYEQYF.

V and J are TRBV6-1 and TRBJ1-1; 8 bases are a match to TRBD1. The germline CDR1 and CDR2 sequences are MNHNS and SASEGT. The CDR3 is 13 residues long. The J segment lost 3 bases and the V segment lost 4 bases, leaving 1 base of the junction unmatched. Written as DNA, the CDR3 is TGTGCCAGCAGTGCGGGACAGGACACTGAAGCTTTCTTT. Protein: CASSAGQDTEAFF.

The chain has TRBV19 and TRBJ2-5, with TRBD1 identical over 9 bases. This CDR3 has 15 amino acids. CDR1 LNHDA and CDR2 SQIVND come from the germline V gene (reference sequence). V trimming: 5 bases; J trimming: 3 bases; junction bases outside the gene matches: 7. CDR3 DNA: TGTGCCAGTAGTCGTAGGACAGGGGTTAAAGAGACCCAGTACTTC. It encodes CASSRRTGVKETQYF.

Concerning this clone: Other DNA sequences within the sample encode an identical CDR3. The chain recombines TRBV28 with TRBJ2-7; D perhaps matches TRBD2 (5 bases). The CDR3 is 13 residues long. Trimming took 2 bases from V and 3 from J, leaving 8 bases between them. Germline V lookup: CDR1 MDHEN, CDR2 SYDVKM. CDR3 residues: CASSLPGNYEQYF. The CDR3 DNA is TGTGCCAGCAGTTTACCGGGAAACTACGAGCAGTACTTC.

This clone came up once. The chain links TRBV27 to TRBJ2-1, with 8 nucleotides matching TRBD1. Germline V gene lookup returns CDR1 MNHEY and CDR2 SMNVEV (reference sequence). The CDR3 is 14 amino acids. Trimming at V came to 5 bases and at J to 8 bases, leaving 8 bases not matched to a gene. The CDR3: CASSTWTGRDEQFF. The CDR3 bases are TGTGCCAGCAGTACATGGACAGGGCGTGATGAGCAGTTCTTC.

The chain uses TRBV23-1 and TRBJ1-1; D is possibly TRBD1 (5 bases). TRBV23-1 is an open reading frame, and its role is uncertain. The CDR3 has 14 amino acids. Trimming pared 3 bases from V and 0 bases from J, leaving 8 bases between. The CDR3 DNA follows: TGCGCCAGCAGTCAGAAGGGGTTGAACACTGAAGCTTTCTTT. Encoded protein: CASSQKGLNTEAFF.